These T cell receptor beta chains were read from a single sample in a study of beta chain features in type 1 diabetes. The table came from immunoSEQ multiplex PCR; TCRdb's copy has only in-frame clones and leaves some out. This table has roughly 50,000 clones, approximately 43% appearing once. Sequencing used stem cell memory CD4+ T cells from blood. Every receptor here comes from a man in his thirties or forties with type 1 diabetes. CDR3s include the opening cysteine and the closing phenylalanine or tryptophan. Each record gives: D gene, J gene, clone size, V gene, CDR3 DNA, CDR3 protein. D genes are given only for firm matches. Expanded clones get a size class; other rows say once, few or many, or leave the size out.

d_call: TRBD1
j_call: TRBJ2-1
clone_size: .
v_call: TRBV27
cdr3_nt: TGTGCCAGCAGTTTACTCTCCGGGACAGGGTTCGGTGAGCAGTTCTTC
cdr3_aa: CASSLLSGTGFGEQFF

d_call: .
j_call: TRBJ2-3
clone_size: once
v_call: TRBV5-1
cdr3_nt: TGCGCCAGCAGCTTGTACGGGATGGGCTCAGATACGCAGTATTTT
cdr3_aa: CASSLYGMGSDTQYF

d_call: TRBD1
j_call: TRBJ1-2
clone_size: .
v_call: TRBV18
cdr3_nt: TGTGCCAGCTCACAGGGACAGTTTCACTATGGCTACACCTTC
cdr3_aa: CASSQGQFHYGYTF

d_call: .
j_call: TRBJ2-2
clone_size: .
v_call: TRBV7-3
cdr3_nt: TGTGCCAGCAGCTTACGGGAGAGTAGTAGCACCGGGGAGCTGTTTTTT
cdr3_aa: CASSLRESSSTGELFF

d_call: TRBD1
j_call: TRBJ2-1
clone_size: .
v_call: TRBV5-1
cdr3_nt: TGCGCCAGCAGCTTGGCTGGGACAGGGGAATTTTTGGGGTTCTTC
cdr3_aa: CASSLAGTGEFLGFF

d_call: TRBD2
j_call: TRBJ2-5
clone_size: .
v_call: TRBV28
cdr3_nt: TGTGCCAGCAGATCTACCTCGGGACTAGCGGCCCCTGAGACCCAGTACTTC
cdr3_aa: CASRSTSGLAAPETQYF

d_call: TRBD2
j_call: TRBJ2-5
clone_size: .
v_call: TRBV5-1
cdr3_nt: TGCGCCAGCAGCTTGGGGCTAGCGGAGGGGCAAGAGACCCAGTACTTC
cdr3_aa: CASSLGLAEGQETQYF

d_call: .
j_call: TRBJ2-3
clone_size: .
v_call: TRBV18
cdr3_nt: TGTGCCAGCTCATCAGGGCCAGATACGCAGTATTTT
cdr3_aa: CASSSGPDTQYF

d_call: .
j_call: TRBJ1-5
clone_size: few
v_call: TRBV6-1
cdr3_nt: TGTGCCAGCAGTAGCCCGGGGACCCAGCATTTT
cdr3_aa: CASSSPGTQHF

d_call: .
j_call: TRBJ1-5
clone_size: few
v_call: TRBV7-8
cdr3_nt: TGTGCCAGCAGCTTTACAGGAGCCCCTGGTCAGCCCCAGCATTTT
cdr3_aa: CASSFTGAPGQPQHF

d_call: TRBD1
j_call: TRBJ2-1
clone_size: .
v_call: TRBV18
cdr3_nt: TGTGCCAGCCAGGACAGGGGGCGAAATGAGCAGTTCTTC
cdr3_aa: CASQDRGRNEQFF

d_call: .
j_call: TRBJ2-1
clone_size: .
v_call: TRBV11-2
cdr3_nt: TGTGCCAGCAGACGCCTGACAGGAACGGAGCAGTTCTTC
cdr3_aa: CASRRLTGTEQFF

d_call: .
j_call: TRBJ1-2
clone_size: .
v_call: TRBV18
cdr3_nt: TGTGCCAGCTCACCAGGGGGGGCGCGGTACACCTTC
cdr3_aa: CASSPGGARYTF

d_call: .
j_call: TRBJ1-2
clone_size: .
v_call: TRBV2
cdr3_nt: TGTGCCAGCAGTGCGCAGAGGAACTATGGCTACACCTTC
cdr3_aa: CASSAQRNYGYTF

d_call: TRBD2
j_call: TRBJ2-3
clone_size: .
v_call: TRBV27
cdr3_nt: TGTGCCAGCAGTCCGCGACTAGCGGGAGATAGGCAGTATTTT
cdr3_aa: CASSPRLAGDRQYF

d_call: .
j_call: TRBJ1-1
clone_size: .
v_call: TRBV7-9
cdr3_nt: TGTGCCAGCAGCTCCACTCCAGGCAGGGGGAACACTGAAGCTTTCTTT
cdr3_aa: CASSSTPGRGNTEAFF

d_call: TRBD1
j_call: TRBJ2-7
clone_size: few
v_call: TRBV28
cdr3_nt: TGTGCCAGCACCATAACAGGGGCCTACGAGCAGTACTTC
cdr3_aa: CASTITGAYEQYF

d_call: TRBD1
j_call: TRBJ1-2
clone_size: .
v_call: TRBV14
cdr3_nt: TGTGCCAGCAGCCAAGCCCGGGACAGCTATGGCTACACCTTC
cdr3_aa: CASSQARDSYGYTF

d_call: .
j_call: TRBJ2-7
clone_size: .
v_call: TRBV28
cdr3_nt: TGTGCCAGCAGTTTAGTTTCAGGGAGGTTGGACGAGCAGTACTTC
cdr3_aa: CASSLVSGRLDEQYF

d_call: .
j_call: TRBJ1-1
clone_size: few
v_call: TRBV18
cdr3_nt: TGTGCCAGCTCACCCCCGGAGAGGGCCGGGAACACTGAAGCTTTCTTT
cdr3_aa: CASSPPERAGNTEAFF

d_call: TRBD1
j_call: TRBJ1-2
clone_size: .
v_call: TRBV30
cdr3_nt: TGTGCCTGCGTATCCGGACAGGGATTAGCTAACTATGGCTACACCTTC
cdr3_aa: CACVSGQGLANYGYTF

d_call: .
j_call: TRBJ2-3
clone_size: few
v_call: TRBV19
cdr3_nt: TGTGCCAGTAGGACGACAGGCAGCACAGATACGCAGTATTTT
cdr3_aa: CASRTTGSTDTQYF

d_call: .
j_call: TRBJ2-7
clone_size: .
v_call: TRBV5-1
cdr3_nt: TGCGCCAGCAGCTTGGGCGGAGTCACCTACGAGCAGTACTTC
cdr3_aa: CASSLGGVTYEQYF

d_call: .
j_call: TRBJ2-7
clone_size: few
v_call: TRBV6-5
cdr3_nt: TGTGCCAGCAGCCTAACCGGGAGTATCTACGAGCAGTACTTC
cdr3_aa: CASSLTGSIYEQYF

d_call: .
j_call: TRBJ1-3
clone_size: few
v_call: TRBV28
cdr3_nt: TGTGCCAGCAGTTTAATGGAGTCTGGAAACACCATATATTTT
cdr3_aa: CASSLMESGNTIYF

d_call: TRBD2
j_call: TRBJ2-1
clone_size: .
v_call: TRBV9
cdr3_nt: TGTGCCAGCAGCGTAAGGCCCTTGGGGGTAGCGGGAGGCAATGAGCAGTTCTTC
cdr3_aa: CASSVRPLGVAGGNEQFF

d_call: TRBD1
j_call: TRBJ2-7
clone_size: few
v_call: TRBV9
cdr3_nt: TGTGCCAGCAGCGCTTCGACAGGGGGAATCTACGAGCAGTACTTC
cdr3_aa: CASSASTGGIYEQYF

d_call: TRBD1
j_call: TRBJ2-1
clone_size: few
v_call: TRBV28
cdr3_nt: TGTGCCAGCAGTCCAAGGGGGCGGAGTGAGCAGTTCTTC
cdr3_aa: CASSPRGRSEQFF

d_call: TRBD1
j_call: TRBJ1-1
clone_size: .
v_call: TRBV15
cdr3_nt: TGTGCCACCAGCAGAGATCGAGGGACAGTTACAAGGAACACTGAAGCTTTCTTT
cdr3_aa: CATSRDRGTVTRNTEAFF

d_call: .
j_call: TRBJ2-6
clone_size: .
v_call: TRBV27
cdr3_nt: TGTGCCAGCACCCCTGGTAGACTCGCCGGGGCCAACGTCCTGACTTTC
cdr3_aa: CASTPGRLAGANVLTF

d_call: TRBD2
j_call: TRBJ2-3
clone_size: few
v_call: TRBV7-9
cdr3_nt: TGTGCCAGCGCGGGAGGCACAGATACGCAGTATTTT
cdr3_aa: CASAGGTDTQYF

d_call: .
j_call: TRBJ2-7
clone_size: .
v_call: TRBV2
cdr3_nt: TGTGCCAGCTTTTTACGGGACTTAACCTACGAGCAGTACTTC
cdr3_aa: CASFLRDLTYEQYF

d_call: .
j_call: TRBJ2-6
clone_size: .
v_call: TRBV5-1
cdr3_nt: TGCGCCAGCGGAGGGGCTGGGGCCAACGTCCTGACTTTC
cdr3_aa: CASGGAGANVLTF

d_call: .
j_call: TRBJ1-2
clone_size: few
v_call: TRBV6-6
cdr3_nt: TGTGCCAGCAGTTACTCGAACAGGCTCTACACCTTC
cdr3_aa: CASSYSNRLYTF

d_call: .
j_call: TRBJ2-4
clone_size: many
v_call: TRBV28
cdr3_nt: TGTGCCAGCAGATCGGCAGGGGCGAGGGCCAAAAACATTCAGTACTTC
cdr3_aa: CASRSAGARAKNIQYF

d_call: TRBD2
j_call: TRBJ2-1
clone_size: few
v_call: TRBV10-3
cdr3_nt: TGTGCCATCAGAAGCGGGAGGACGGATGAGCAGTTCTTC
cdr3_aa: CAIRSGRTDEQFF

d_call: TRBD1
j_call: TRBJ1-4
clone_size: .
v_call: TRBV29-1
cdr3_nt: TGCAGCGTTGAATTAGGACAGGGTGGTGAAAAACTGTTTTTT
cdr3_aa: CSVELGQGGEKLFF

d_call: .
j_call: TRBJ2-5
clone_size: .
v_call: TRBV10-3
cdr3_nt: TGTGCCATCAGTGATTACAGCTCAGAGACCCAGTACTTC
cdr3_aa: CAISDYSSETQYF

d_call: TRBD1
j_call: TRBJ1-1
clone_size: few
v_call: TRBV18
cdr3_nt: TGTGCCAGCTCACAAACAGGGGGCCTTGGTCGGAACACTGAAGCTTTCTTT
cdr3_aa: CASSQTGGLGRNTEAFF

d_call: .
j_call: TRBJ2-3
clone_size: .
v_call: TRBV19
cdr3_nt: TGTGCCAGTAAGGAAGCGGGCCGCACAGATACGCAGTATTTT
cdr3_aa: CASKEAGRTDTQYF

d_call: .
j_call: TRBJ2-1
clone_size: .
v_call: TRBV6-5
cdr3_nt: TGTGCCAGCAGAGCTACTTATTATCCCTACAATGAGCAGTTCTTC
cdr3_aa: CASRATYYPYNEQFF

d_call: .
j_call: TRBJ2-1
clone_size: .
v_call: TRBV11-1
cdr3_nt: TGTGCCAGCAGCTTACGACTGAACAATGAGCAGTTCTTC
cdr3_aa: CASSLRLNNEQFF

d_call: .
j_call: TRBJ2-3
clone_size: .
v_call: TRBV5-4
cdr3_nt: TGTGCCAGCCGGGACTTAGATACGCAGTATTTT
cdr3_aa: CASRDLDTQYF

d_call: .
j_call: TRBJ2-7
clone_size: .
v_call: TRBV2
cdr3_nt: TGTGCCAGCAGTGATGGAGGCCTCAGCTCCTACGAGCAGTACTTC
cdr3_aa: CASSDGGLSSYEQYF

d_call: TRBD1
j_call: TRBJ1-5
clone_size: .
v_call: TRBV7-9
cdr3_nt: TGTGCCAGCAGCCTTGGACAGGGGGCATGGCAGCCCCAGCATTTT
cdr3_aa: CASSLGQGAWQPQHF

d_call: .
j_call: TRBJ2-3
clone_size: few
v_call: TRBV7-2
cdr3_nt: TGTGCCAGCAGCTCGAGATTCACAGATACGCAGTATTTT
cdr3_aa: CASSSRFTDTQYF

d_call: .
j_call: TRBJ2-5
clone_size: .
v_call: TRBV4-2
cdr3_nt: TGTGCCAGCAGCCCCCTTACGCGGGCGGGCCTCATTCGCCCAGAGACCCAGTACTTC
cdr3_aa: CASSPLTRAGLIRPETQYF

d_call: TRBD2
j_call: TRBJ2-1
clone_size: few
v_call: TRBV5-1
cdr3_nt: TGCGCCAGCAGCTGGGGACTAGCGGACTACAATGAGCAGTTCTTC
cdr3_aa: CASSWGLADYNEQFF

d_call: TRBD2
j_call: TRBJ2-1
clone_size: .
v_call: TRBV18
cdr3_nt: TGTGCCAGCTCACCAGATGCGGGAGCCTACAATGAGCAGTTCTTC
cdr3_aa: CASSPDAGAYNEQFF

d_call: TRBD2
j_call: TRBJ2-7
clone_size: few
v_call: TRBV15
cdr3_nt: TGTGCCACCAGCAGAGTCGGACTAGCGGGAGGCGAGCAGTACTTC
cdr3_aa: CATSRVGLAGGEQYF

d_call: TRBD1
j_call: TRBJ1-2
clone_size: .
v_call: TRBV6-6
cdr3_nt: TGTGCCAGCAGCTACAGACAGGGGATCGTCGGCTACACCTTC
cdr3_aa: CASSYRQGIVGYTF

d_call: .
j_call: TRBJ2-6
clone_size: few
v_call: TRBV14
cdr3_nt: TGTGCCAGCAGCCCCTACTCTGGGGCCAACGTCCTGACTTTC
cdr3_aa: CASSPYSGANVLTF

d_call: TRBD1
j_call: TRBJ2-7
clone_size: once
v_call: TRBV7-2
cdr3_nt: TGTGCCAGCAGCTTAGGACCGATCGGGACAGCTCCCTACGAGCAGTACTTC
cdr3_aa: CASSLGPIGTAPYEQYF

d_call: TRBD2
j_call: TRBJ2-5
clone_size: .
v_call: TRBV4-2
cdr3_nt: TGTGCCAGCAGCCAGGAGCTAGCGGGAGAAGAGACCCAGTACTTC
cdr3_aa: CASSQELAGEETQYF

d_call: .
j_call: TRBJ1-2
clone_size: .
v_call: TRBV20-1
cdr3_nt: TGCAGTGACAGGGCGGAAGGCTACACCTTC
cdr3_aa: CSDRAEGYTF

d_call: .
j_call: TRBJ1-1
clone_size: .
v_call: TRBV7-3
cdr3_nt: TGTGCCAGCAGCTTCTCGGGGACTGTGAACACTGAAGCTTTCTTT
cdr3_aa: CASSFSGTVNTEAFF

d_call: TRBD2
j_call: TRBJ2-7
clone_size: few
v_call: TRBV7-2
cdr3_nt: TGTGCCAGCAGCGTCGGACTAGCGGGTTCCTACGAGCAGTACTTC
cdr3_aa: CASSVGLAGSYEQYF

d_call: TRBD2
j_call: TRBJ2-1
clone_size: .
v_call: TRBV14
cdr3_nt: TGTGCCAGCAGTCTCCTCCTAGCGGGAGGGCCTTCCAGGCAGTTCTTC
cdr3_aa: CASSLLLAGGPSRQFF

d_call: .
j_call: TRBJ2-7
clone_size: once
v_call: TRBV4-1
cdr3_nt: TGCGCCAGCAGCCAACCCAGCGGCCGAGCGGGGACATACGAGCAGTACTTC
cdr3_aa: CASSQPSGRAGTYEQYF

d_call: .
j_call: TRBJ1-3
clone_size: .
v_call: TRBV19
cdr3_nt: TGTGCCGTAAATCCCTACTGCTCTGGAAACACCATATATTTT
cdr3_aa: CAVNPYCSGNTIYF